This TCR beta chain was identified in a study of T cells in Graves' hyperthyroidism and ophthalmopathy. Study in general: Peripheral blood sampling occurred at initial diagnosis, before any treatment.

Study results and caveats: Researchers found most expanded thyroid clonotypes above 0.001 in blood as well.

The germline CDR1 and CDR2 sequences are MNHNY and SVGAGI (reference sequence). The CDR3 runs to 12 residues. The V end was cut by 0 bases, the J end by 10 bases, with 6 bases between. Notes on this clonotype: The antigen remains undetermined.

Amplified TCR beta CDR3 regions came from RNA transcripts. The TCR CDR3 was amplified in a first-round RT-PCR using the HTBI primer set. TCRdb reprocessed the multiplex PCR reads via MiXCR and lists one record per CDR3 protein. The sample lists 650,000 to 850,000 distinct CDR3 sequences, 15% to 20% occurring once. These patients, aged 18 to 65, had recently diagnosed hyperthyroidism lasting under 2 months. Together with thyroid ultrasound, orbital computed tomography, serum thyroxine and TRAb, clinical symptoms were used for diagnoses. Input material: blood. This chain connects TRBV6-6 to TRBJ1-4, with D possibly matching TRBD1 (5 bases). This TCR came from a woman aged 45-65 years with Graves' hyperthyroidism that later progressed to Graves' ophthalmopathy. This CDR3 is CASSYSGGKLFF. The CDR3 DNA sequence: TGTGCCAGCAGTTACTCGGGGGGAAAACTGTTTTTT.